Each of the 23 T cell receptor beta chains below was sequenced from the same sample in a study of cytomegalovirus exposure and HLA in healthy donors. Use of 60 Vbeta and 13 Jbeta primers characterized the PCR. Assay: immunoSEQ multiplex PCR; the TCRdb copy retains only in-frame clones and omits some. The sample yields about 160,000 clones, approximately 81% seen once. Sequencing was performed on PBMCs. These receptors came from a man aged 25 to 40 in good health and CMV-seronegative.

J is TRBJ2-3 and V is TRBV6-1, with no clear D. The CDR3 loop spans 12 amino acids. Germline V gene sequence: CDR1 MNHNS, CDR2 SASEGT. V dropped 8 bases and J dropped 2 bases, with 8 bases sitting between them. CDR3 protein: CASVRNTDTQYF. In DNA form, the CDR3 reads TGTGCCAGCGTCAGAAACACAGATACGCAGTATTTT.

The chain carries TRBV4-1 and TRBJ1-2, with 7 bases aligning to TRBD1. The germline gives CDR1 MGHRA, CDR2 YSYEKL. The CDR3 runs to 13 residues. The junction had 3 bases not matched to a gene; V was cut back by 4 bases and J by 4 bases. The CDR3 DNA reads TGCGCCAGCAGCCGTGACAGGGTCTATGGCTACACCTTC. Translation gives CASSRDRVYGYTF.

The V gene is TRBV7-2, the J gene TRBJ2-5, with D perhaps matching TRBD1 (5 bases). This CDR3 spans 13 amino acids. CDR1 is SGHTA, CDR2 FQGNSA, per germline. V was trimmed by 5 bases and J by 1 base, leaving 8 bases between them. CDR3 in amino acids: CASSRDSQETQYF. The CDR3 nucleotides are TGTGCCAGCAGCCGAGACAGCCAAGAGACCCAGTACTTC.

The chain couples TRBV9 to TRBJ2-2, with 11 positions matching TRBD1. The CDR3 totals 18 residues. Losses at the gene ends were 2 bases for V and 3 bases for J; bases not matched to a gene: 9. Germline V gene data show CDR1 as SGDLS and CDR2 as YYNGEE. The CDR3 DNA follows: TGTGCCAGCAGCGTCGGACAGGGGGCGCATGTGGACACCGGGGAGCTGTTTTTT. It is translated as CASSVGQGAHVDTGELFF.

This chain uses TRBV4-1 with TRBJ2-1; weak D call: TRBD2 (6 bases). The CDR3 has 17 amino acids. Trimming shortened V by 0 bases and J by 3 bases, and 15 bases separated the two germline ends. Germline loops: CDR1 MGHRA, CDR2 YSYEKL. The CDR3 nucleotides read TGCGCCAGCAGCCAAGATCTGGAGCGGGTACGCTACAATGAGCAGTTCTTC. Its protein product is CASSQDLERVRYNEQFF.

There are a few counts of this clone. The CDR3 DNA reads TGTGCCTGGCGGACTAGCGGGGGAAATGAGCAGTTCTTC. Protein product: CAWRTSGGNEQFF. The chain uses TRBV30 and TRBJ2-1; 13 positions match TRBD2. CDR3 size: 13 residues. Trimming at V came to 5 bases and at J to 7 bases, leaving 2 bases not matched to a gene. Germline CDR1 GTSNPN, CDR2 SVGIG (reference sequence).

The CDR3 spells CASSFSGGTDTYEQYF. The DNA for the CDR3 is TGTGCCAGCAGCTTCTCGGGGGGGACGGACACCTACGAGCAGTACTTC. The chain uses TRBV7-9 and TRBJ2-7; 8 bases are shared with TRBD2. Germline assignment: CDR1 SEHNR and CDR2 FQNEAQ (reference sequence). CDR3 length: 16 amino acids. With 3 bases clipped from V and 2 bases from J, the junction kept 9 bases outside the gene matches.

The V and J genes are TRBV30 and TRBJ2-7; 7 positions match TRBD1. The closer fit of TRBJ2-1 to the DNA end suggests the J call may be wrong. The CDR3 has 17 residues. Germline V CDR1 and CDR2: GTSNPN, SVGIG (reference sequence). The CDR3 nucleotides are TGTGCCTGGAGCGCCGAACAGGGGATTATCTATGACAATGAGCAGTTCTTC. Protein sequence: CAWSAEQGIIYDNEQFF.

This clone came up once. The V and J genes are TRBV19 and TRBJ1-2; 7 nucleotides line up with TRBD1. Trimming took 5 bases from V and 0 from J; bases not matched to a gene: 6. Germline lookup yields CDR1 LNHDA and CDR2 SQIVND (reference sequence). The CDR3 length is 15 residues. CDR3 protein: CASSETGTANYGYTF. CDR3 in DNA: TGTGCCAGTAGTGAGACGGGGACAGCTAACTATGGCTACACCTTC.

V gene TRBV2 combines with J gene TRBJ2-1, with D perhaps TRBD2 (6 bases). The CDR3 length is 11 residues. Germline-derived CDR1 and CDR2 are SNHLY and FYNNEI. Trimming shortened V by 6 bases and J by 8 bases, and 8 bases separated the two germline ends. Here the CDR3 reads CASRASDEQFF. CDR3 sequence (DNA): TGTGCCAGCAGGGCTAGCGATGAGCAGTTCTTC.

This chain connects TRBV9 to TRBJ2-1; 8 nucleotides align to TRBD2. From germline, CDR1 is SGDLS and CDR2 YYNGEE. This CDR3 is built from 20 residues. V was pared by 4 bases and J by 0 bases, with 18 bases of the junction left unmatched. The CDR3 DNA is TGTGCCAGCAGCACCCAAATTCCCCTAGCGGGCTCCAGCTCCTACAATGAGCAGTTCTTC. Translated: CASSTQIPLAGSSSYNEQFF. The variable domain in full, with the rest retrieved from reference TRBV9 and TRBJ2-1, is DSGVTQTPKHLITATGQRVTLRCSPRSGDLSVYWYQQSLDQGLQFLIQYYNGEERAKGNILERFSAQQFPDLHSELNLSSLELGDSALYFCASSTQIPLAGSSSYNEQFFGPGTRLTVL.

This chain joins TRBV27 and TRBJ2-7, with a weak D call TRBD2 (5 bases). V was clipped by 8 bases and J by 3 bases, with 14 bases between them. The CDR3 is 13 residues long. Germline V CDR1 and CDR2: MNHEY, SMNVEV (reference sequence). Here the CDR3 DNA reads TGTGCCAGCTGCCCCCCGGGGAGCTACGAGCAGTACTTC. It is translated as CASCPPGSYEQYF.

Only one count was recorded for this clone. The chain links TRBV7-8 to TRBJ2-7; 7 nucleotides line up with TRBD1. The germline gives CDR1 SGHVS, CDR2 FQNEAQ. After removal of 5 bases from V and 2 bases from J, the junction contained 12 bases not matched to a gene. The CDR3 is made up of 16 amino acids. CDR3 loop: CASSPSVTGTTYEQYF. The CDR3, as DNA: TGTGCCAGCAGCCCATCCGTGACAGGGACCACCTACGAGCAGTACTTC.

Worth noting for this clone: Other DNA sequences in this sample translate to the same CDR3. V and J are TRBV5-1 and TRBJ2-3, with D perhaps TRBD2 (6 bases). With 4 bases removed from V and 3 bases from J, the gap between germline ends came to 18 bases. Germline CDR1 is SGHRS and CDR2 is YFSETQ. The CDR3 has 16 amino acids. This CDR3 reads CASSLGLAGGTDTQYF. The CDR3 region has the DNA TGCGCCAGCAGCCTAGGACTGGCCGGAGGGACAGATACGCAGTATTTT.

J is TRBJ1-4 and V is TRBV15; D unresolved. Germline CDR1 and CDR2: LNHNV and YYDKDF (reference sequence). The CDR3 has 17 amino acids. The V and J ends lost 5 bases and 4 bases respectively, with 20 bases between them. CDR3 loop: CATSPRILGRINEKLFF. CDR3 in DNA: TGTGCCACCAGCCCTAGGATACTAGGACGGATTAATGAAAAACTGTTTTTT.

The chain links TRBV6-5 to TRBJ1-5; 10 bases agree with TRBD1. Trimming cost V 5 bases and J 6 bases; bases outside gene matches: 7. Germline V CDR1 and CDR2: MNHEY, SVGAGI. This CDR3 is built from 15 residues. CDR3: CASSVGDRGAQPQHF. The CDR3 DNA reads as TGTGCCAGCAGTGTAGGGGACAGGGGTGCTCAGCCCCAGCATTTT.

CDR3 in DNA: TGTGCCAGCAGCAAACTAGTTCCAGATACGCAGTATTTT. Translated, it gives CASSKLVPDTQYF. The chain recombines TRBV4-2 with TRBJ2-3, with D perhaps TRBD2 (5 bases). V was shortened by 5 bases and J by 4 bases, with 10 bases between the two germline ends. Germline V lookup: CDR1 LGHNA, CDR2 YNFKEQ. The CDR3 contains 13 residues.

The genes are TRBV30 and TRBJ1-3; D might be TRBD1 (5 bases). The CDR3 has 13 residues. The V and J ends lost 4 bases and 3 bases respectively, with 10 bases between them. Germline V gene data show CDR1 as GTSNPN and CDR2 as SVGIG (reference sequence). The CDR3 sequence: CAWTPGIGNTIYF. CDR3 in DNA: TGTGCCTGGACCCCAGGGATTGGAAACACCATATATTTT.

The rearrangement joins TRBV7-2 to TRBJ1-5; perhaps TRBD1 as D (6 bases). Germline V gives CDR1 SGHTA, CDR2 FQGNSA. V lost 6 bases, J lost 4 bases, and 16 bases lay in between. This CDR3 has 15 amino acids. The CDR3 protein is CASSSGTRENQPQHF. The CDR3 DNA follows: TGTGCCAGCAGTTCCGGGACAAGAGAGAATCAGCCCCAGCATTTT.

This clone has only a few counts. The chain links TRBV6-4 to TRBJ1-1; tentatively, D is TRBD1 (6 bases). The CDR3 has 12 residues. The germline V gene has CDR1 MRHNA and CDR2 SNTAGT. Deletions cut 2 bases from V and 10 bases from J, with 11 bases between. CDR3 sequence reads: CASSDRQGRAFF. In DNA, the CDR3 is TGTGCCAGCAGTGACAGGCAGGGGAGAGCTTTCTTT.

V usage is TRBV5-1 and J usage is TRBJ2-3, with TRBD2 matching over 7 bases. The CDR3 runs to 16 residues. CDR1 SGHRS and CDR2 YFSETQ come from the germline V gene. V gave up 0 bases and J gave up 2 bases; unmatched junction bases: 6. The CDR3 protein is CASSLALRENTDTQYF. The CDR3, as DNA: TGCGCCAGCAGCTTGGCTTTGCGGGAGAACACAGATACGCAGTATTTT. The full variable domain, rest sourced from reference TRBV5-1 and TRBJ2-3, is KAGVTQTPRYLIKTRGQQVTLSCSPISGHRSVSWYQQTPGQGLQFLFEYFSETQRNKGNFPGRFSGRQFSNSRSEMNVSTLELGDSALYLCASSLALRENTDTQYFGPGTRLTVL.

This chain uses TRBV28 with TRBJ1-5; the match to TRBD1 covers 7 bases. The CDR3 sequence is 15 residues long. The V gene end was trimmed by 6 bases and the J gene end by 11 bases; junction bases not matched to a gene: 16. CDR1 and CDR2 from the germline V gene are MDHEN and SYDVKM. As DNA, the CDR3 is TGTGCCAGCAGCCCCCGGACAGGCCCTTTATCGGCCCAGCATTTT. It translates to CASSPRTGPLSAQHF.

The genes are TRBV7-6 and TRBJ2-3; 11 nucleotides align to TRBD1. The CDR3 consists of 15 residues. Trimming at V came to 5 bases and at J to 7 bases, leaving 8 bases not matched to a gene. CDR1 is SGHVS and CDR2 is FNYEAQ in the germline V gene. The CDR3 sequence is CASSDRTGGGYTQYF. The CDR3 DNA is TGTGCCAGCAGCGACCGGACAGGGGGCGGGTATACGCAGTATTTT.